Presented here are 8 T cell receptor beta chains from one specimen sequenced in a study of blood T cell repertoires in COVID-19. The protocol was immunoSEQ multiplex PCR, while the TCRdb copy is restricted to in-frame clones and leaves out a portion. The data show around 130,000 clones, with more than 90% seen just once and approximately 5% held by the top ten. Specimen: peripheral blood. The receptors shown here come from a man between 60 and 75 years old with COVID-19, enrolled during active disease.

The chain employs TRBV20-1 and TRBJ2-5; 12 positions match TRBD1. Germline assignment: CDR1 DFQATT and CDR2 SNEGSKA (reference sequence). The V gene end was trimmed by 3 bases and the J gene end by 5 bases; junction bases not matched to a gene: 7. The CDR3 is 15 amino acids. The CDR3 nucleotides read TGCAGTGCTAGTCGGCCGGGACAGGGGGCTGAGACCCAGTACTTC. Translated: CSASRPGQGAETQYF.

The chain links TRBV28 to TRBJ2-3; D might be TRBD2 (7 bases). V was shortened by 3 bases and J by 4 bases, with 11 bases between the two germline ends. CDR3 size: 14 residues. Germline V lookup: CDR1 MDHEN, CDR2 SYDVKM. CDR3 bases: TGTGCCAGCAGTTTTCAGGGGAGGGCAGATACGCAGTATTTT. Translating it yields CASSFQGRADTQYF.

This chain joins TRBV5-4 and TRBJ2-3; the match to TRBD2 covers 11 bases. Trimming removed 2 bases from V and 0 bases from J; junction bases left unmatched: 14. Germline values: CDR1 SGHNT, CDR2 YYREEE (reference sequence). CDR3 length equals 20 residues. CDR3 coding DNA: TGTGCCAGCAGCTTCCCCGGGACTAGCGGAACCGACCTTAGCACAGATACGCAGTATTTT. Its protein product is CASSFPGTSGTDLSTDTQYF.

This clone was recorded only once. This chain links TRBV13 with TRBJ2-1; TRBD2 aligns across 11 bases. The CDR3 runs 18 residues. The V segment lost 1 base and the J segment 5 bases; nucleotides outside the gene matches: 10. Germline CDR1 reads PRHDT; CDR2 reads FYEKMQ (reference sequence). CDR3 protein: CASSLVGLGTSGHNEQFF. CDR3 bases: TGTGCCAGCAGCTTAGTGGGGTTGGGGACTAGCGGACACAATGAGCAGTTCTTC.

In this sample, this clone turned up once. Written as DNA, the CDR3 is TGTGCCAGCAGCTTAGACAGGGGCTCTGAAGCTTTCTTT. This sequence encodes CASSLDRGSEAFF. The chain carries TRBV7-7 and TRBJ1-1; 7 bases are shared with TRBD1. This CDR3 comprises 13 residues. Germline CDR1 and CDR2: SSHAT and FNYEAQ (reference sequence). Trimming took 1 base from V and 6 from J; bases not matched to a gene: 2.

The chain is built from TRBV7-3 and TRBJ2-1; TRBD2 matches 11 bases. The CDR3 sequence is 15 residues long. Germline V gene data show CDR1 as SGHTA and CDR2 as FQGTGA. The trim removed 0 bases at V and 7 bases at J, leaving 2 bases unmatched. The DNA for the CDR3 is TGTGCCAGCAGCTTAACTAGCGGGAGGGGGAATGAGCAGTTCTTC. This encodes CASSLTSGRGNEQFF.

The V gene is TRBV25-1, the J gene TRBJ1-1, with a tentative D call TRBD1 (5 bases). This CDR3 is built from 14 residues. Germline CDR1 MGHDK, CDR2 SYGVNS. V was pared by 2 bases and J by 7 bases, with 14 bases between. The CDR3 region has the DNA TGTGCCAGCAGTGAAGAGTCAGGGTCGCGTGAAGCTTTCTTT. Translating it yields CASSEESGSREAFF.

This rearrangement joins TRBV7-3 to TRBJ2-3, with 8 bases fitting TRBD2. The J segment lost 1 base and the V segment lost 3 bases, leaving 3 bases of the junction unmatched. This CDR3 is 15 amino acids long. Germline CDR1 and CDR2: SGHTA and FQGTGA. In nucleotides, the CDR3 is TGTGCCAGCAGCTTTCAAGCGGGAGGCACAGATACGCAGTATTTT. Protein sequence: CASSFQAGGTDTQYF.